Listed below are T cell receptor beta chains from one sample, sequenced in a study of blood T cell repertoires in COVID-19. Sequencing was performed with immunoSEQ multiplex PCR; in TCRdb, only in-frame clones are kept and a portion is missing. The table has more than 350,000 clones, 80% to 90% seen once. Sequencing was performed on peripheral blood. The receptors come from a woman aged 25-40 years with COVID-19, enrolled during active disease. The CDR3 runs from the conserved cysteine through the conserved F or W. D genes are given only for firm matches. Clone size is not always given. Where it is, it says once, few, many or a class for expanded clones.

j_call | d_call | clone_size | v_call | cdr3_aa | cdr3_nt
TRBJ2-7 | TRBD2 | - | TRBV13 | CASSLGLAGGPKYEQYF | TGTGCCAGCAGCTTAGGGCTAGCGGGAGGGCCGAAGTACGAGCAGTACTTC
TRBJ1-4 | TRBD1 | - | TRBV10-3 | CAISGGTGGDEKLFF | TGTGCCATCAGTGGGGGGACAGGGGGAGATGAAAAACTGTTTTTT
TRBJ2-2 | - | - | TRBV18 | CASSEQLTGELFF | TGTGCCAGCTCAGAACAGCTCACCGGGGAGCTGTTTTTT
TRBJ2-5 | TRBD2 | - | TRBV7-8 | CASSLSSGGETQYF | TGTGCCAGCAGCTTATCGTCGGGAGGAGAGACCCAGTACTTC
TRBJ2-1 | - | - | TRBV6-5 | CASSYSTGVVHEQFF | TGTGCCAGCAGTTACTCGACGGGGGTTGTTCATGAGCAGTTCTTC
TRBJ2-2 | - | - | TRBV28 | CASSTPPTFSAGELFF | TGTGCCAGCAGTACCCCACCGACTTTTAGTGCCGGGGAGCTGTTTTTT
TRBJ2-1 | - | - | TRBV2 | CASSEAQGSEQFF | TGTGCCAGCAGTGAAGCGCAGGGAAGTGAGCAGTTCTTC
TRBJ1-1 | - | once | TRBV4-1 | CASSQLDRGSEAFF | TGCGCCAGCAGCCAGTTGGACAGAGGATCTGAAGCTTTCTTT
TRBJ1-5 | - | - | TRBV2 | CATSREGGRQPQHF | TGTGCCACCTCAAGGGAGGGGGGAAGACAGCCCCAGCATTTT
TRBJ2-5 | TRBD2 | - | TRBV5-1 | CASRREDQETQYF | TGCGCCAGCAGACGGGAGGATCAAGAGACCCAGTACTTC
TRBJ2-7 | TRBD2 | - | TRBV6-6 | CASSRPTSGRALGYEQYF | TGTGCCAGCAGTCGACCCACTAGCGGGAGGGCCTTGGGCTACGAGCAGTACTTC
TRBJ2-7 | - | - | TRBV28 | CASSSGPSYEQYF | TGTGCCAGCAGTAGCGGACCATCCTACGAGCAGTACTTC
TRBJ2-7 | - | - | TRBV28 | CASSLWGRKPSYEQYF | TGTGCCAGCAGTTTATGGGGCAGGAAGCCTTCCTACGAGCAGTACTTC
TRBJ2-5 | TRBD1 | - | TRBV29-1 | CSVDSGQGETQYF | TGCAGCGTTGACAGTGGACAGGGAGAGACCCAGTACTTC
TRBJ1-5 | - | - | TRBV28 | CASSLGVARPQHF | TGTGCCAGCAGTTTAGGGGTAGCGCGGCCCCAGCATTTT
TRBJ1-1 | TRBD1 | - | TRBV7-9 | CASSTWTGVNTEAFF | TGTGCCAGCAGCACCTGGACAGGGGTGAACACTGAAGCTTTCTTT
TRBJ2-5 | - | - | TRBV7-4 | CANAAVLEETQYF | TGTGCCAATGCGGCGGTGTTAGAGGAGACCCAGTACTTC
TRBJ2-2 | TRBD2 | once | TRBV3-1/TRBV3-2 | CASSDDRGAGAGTGELFF | TGTGCCAGCAGCGACGACCGAGGAGCGGGAGCGGGCACCGGGGAGCTGTTTTTT
TRBJ2-1 | TRBD2 | - | TRBV7-9 | CASSLPGGEQFF | TGTGCCAGCAGCTTACCGGGAGGTGAGCAGTTCTTC
TRBJ2-7 | TRBD1 | - | TRBV30 | CAWSARRQGEQYF | TGTGCCTGGAGTGCTCGAAGACAGGGAGAGCAGTACTTC
TRBJ2-5 | TRBD2 | - | TRBV5-1 | CASSLEGLAKETQYF | TGCGCCAGCAGCTTGGAGGGACTAGCGAAAGAGACCCAGTACTTC
TRBJ2-2 | - | - | TRBV6-1 | CASSEPWETGELFF | TGTGCCAGCAGTGAGCCGTGGGAGACCGGGGAGCTGTTTTTT
TRBJ1-1 | - | - | TRBV3-1/TRBV3-2 | CASSQGGLNTEAFF | TGTGCCAGCAGCCAAGGGGGGCTGAACACTGAAGCTTTCTTT
TRBJ2-3 | TRBD2 | - | TRBV7-6 | CASSPSIRTSGRLDTQYF | TGTGCCAGCAGCCCTTCGATTAGGACTAGCGGGAGACTAGATACGCAGTATTTT
TRBJ2-7 | - | - | TRBV29-1 | CSVEDRGEGRSYEQYF | TGCAGCGTTGAAGATCGGGGTGAGGGCAGGAGCTACGAGCAGTACTTC
TRBJ1-2 | TRBD1 | - | TRBV10-3 | CAISESVPRSGTGVGYTF | TGTGCCATCAGTGAGTCGGTCCCACGGTCCGGGACAGGGGTCGGCTACACCTTC
TRBJ2-7 | TRBD1 | - | TRBV2 | CASSVRGLYEQYF | TGTGCCAGCAGTGTGAGGGGGCTGTACGAGCAGTACTTC